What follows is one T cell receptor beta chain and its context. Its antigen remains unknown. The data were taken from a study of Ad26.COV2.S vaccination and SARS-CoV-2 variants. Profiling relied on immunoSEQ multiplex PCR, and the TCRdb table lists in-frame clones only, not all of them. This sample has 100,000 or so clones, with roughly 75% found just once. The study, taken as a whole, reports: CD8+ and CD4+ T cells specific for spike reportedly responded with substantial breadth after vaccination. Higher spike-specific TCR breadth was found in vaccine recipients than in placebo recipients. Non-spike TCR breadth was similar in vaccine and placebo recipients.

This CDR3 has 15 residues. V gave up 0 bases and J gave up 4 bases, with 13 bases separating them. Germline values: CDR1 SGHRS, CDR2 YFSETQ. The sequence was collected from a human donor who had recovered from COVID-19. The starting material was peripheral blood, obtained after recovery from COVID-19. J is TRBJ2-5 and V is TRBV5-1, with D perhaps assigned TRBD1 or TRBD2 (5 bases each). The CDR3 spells CASSLVPGAGETQYF. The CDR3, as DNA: TGCGCCAGCAGCTTGGTGCCCGGGGCGGGAGAGACCCAGTACTTC.